This T cell receptor beta chain was retrieved from a study of CD8+ T cells in alopecia areata. The study, taken as a whole, reports: More clonal than normal scalp was lesional scalp, particularly alopecia totalis/universalis.

The CDR3 runs 15 residues. The germline gives CDR1 KGHSY, CDR2 FQNENV. V lost 1 base, J lost 4 bases, and 14 bases lay in between. Treatment: oral pan-JAK inhibitor, 5-10 mg twice daily. Sequencing used cDNA as its template, made by extracting RNA and reverse transcribing it. Sequencing was performed with immunoSEQ multiplex PCR; in TCRdb, only in-frame clones are kept and a portion is missing. The table shows around 100,000 clones, with around 54% occurring only once. Details on this clone: Antigen unknown.

Sequencing used CD4+ T cells sorted from blood, obtained at week 24, from a patient treated with tofacitinib. This clonotype originated in a human donor with alopecia areata. This sequence joins TRBV16 and TRBJ2-7, with D tentatively TRBD1 (7 bases). CDR3 coding DNA: TGTGCCAGCAGCCAATTGCAGGGGGGTCGGTACGAGCAGTACTTC. It translates to CASSQLQGGRYEQYF.